One T cell receptor beta chain is described in this entry. Method: immunoSEQ multiplex PCR; TCRdb's copy keeps in-frame clones and lacks some. The table lists 56,000 or so clones, about 98% of them singletons. This specimen comes from a study of siplizumab effects on memory and regulatory T cells. Germline assignment: CDR1 MNHEY and CDR2 SMNVEV (reference sequence). V shed 4 bases and J shed 6 bases, with 18 bases lying between them. The CDR3 length is 15 residues. The receptor was derived from a human donor in good health. Sequencing input: naive CD8+ T cells sorted from blood. The chain has TRBV27 and TRBJ1-1; D is perhaps TRBD1 (6 bases). The CDR3 loop reads CASSSTGGRQAEAFF. The CDR3 DNA is TGTGCCAGCAGTTCGACAGGAGGAAGGCAAGCTGAAGCTTTCTTT.